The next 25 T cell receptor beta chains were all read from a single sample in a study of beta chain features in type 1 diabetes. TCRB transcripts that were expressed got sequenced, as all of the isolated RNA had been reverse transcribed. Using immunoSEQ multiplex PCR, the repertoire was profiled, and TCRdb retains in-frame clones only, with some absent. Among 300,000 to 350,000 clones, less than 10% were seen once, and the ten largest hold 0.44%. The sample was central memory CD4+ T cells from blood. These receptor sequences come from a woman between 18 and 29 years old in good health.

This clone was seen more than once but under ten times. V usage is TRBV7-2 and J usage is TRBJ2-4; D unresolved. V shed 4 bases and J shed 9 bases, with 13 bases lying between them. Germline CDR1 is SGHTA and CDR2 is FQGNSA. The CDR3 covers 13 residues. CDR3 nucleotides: TGTGCCAGCAGCTCGGACGAGCGCCTCATTCAGTACTTC. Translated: CASSSDERLIQYF.

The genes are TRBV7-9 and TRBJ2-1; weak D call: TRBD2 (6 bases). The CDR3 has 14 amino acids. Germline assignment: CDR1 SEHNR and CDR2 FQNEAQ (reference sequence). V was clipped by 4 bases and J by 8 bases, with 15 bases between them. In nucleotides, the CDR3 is TGTGCCAGCAGCTCCCGAGGAGGGAGCGATGAGCAGTTCTTC. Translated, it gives CASSSRGGSDEQFF. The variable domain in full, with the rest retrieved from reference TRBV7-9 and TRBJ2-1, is DTGVSQNPRHKITKRGQNVTFRCDPISEHNRLYWYRQTLGQGPEFLTYFQNEAQLEKSRLLSDRFSAERPKGSFSTLEIQRTEQGDSAMYLCASSSRGGSDEQFFGPGTRLTVL.

This CDR3 reads CAKKRGTEAFF. CDR3 bases: TGTGCCAAGAAGAGAGGCACTGAAGCTTTCTTT. This chain uses TRBV2 with TRBJ1-1; D not certain. CDR1 is SNHLY, CDR2 FYNNEI, per germline. The CDR3 length is 11 residues. Trimming removed 10 bases from V and 4 bases from J, with 10 bases in between.

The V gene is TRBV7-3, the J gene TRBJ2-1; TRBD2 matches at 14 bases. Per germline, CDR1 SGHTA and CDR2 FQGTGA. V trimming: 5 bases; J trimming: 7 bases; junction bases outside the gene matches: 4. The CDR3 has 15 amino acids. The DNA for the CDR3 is TGTGCCAGCAGCCCGGGACTAGCGGGAGTGAATGAGCAGTTCTTC. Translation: CASSPGLAGVNEQFF.

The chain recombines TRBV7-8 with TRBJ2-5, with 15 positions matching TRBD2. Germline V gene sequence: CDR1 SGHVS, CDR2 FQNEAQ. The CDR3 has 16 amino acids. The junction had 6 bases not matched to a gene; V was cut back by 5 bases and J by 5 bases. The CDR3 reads CASSRTSGRAGETQYF. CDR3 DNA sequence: TGTGCCAGCAGCAGGACTAGCGGGAGGGCCGGGGAGACCCAGTACTTC.

CDR3 amino acids: CASWRSGRALDTQYF. DNA for the CDR3: TGTGCCAGCTGGCGGAGCGGGAGGGCATTAGATACGCAGTATTTT. V and J are TRBV28 and TRBJ2-3; TRBD2 matches 10 bases. J gave up 5 bases and V 8 bases, and 10 bases lay outside the gene matches. CDR3 length equals 15 residues. Germline V gives CDR1 MDHEN, CDR2 SYDVKM.

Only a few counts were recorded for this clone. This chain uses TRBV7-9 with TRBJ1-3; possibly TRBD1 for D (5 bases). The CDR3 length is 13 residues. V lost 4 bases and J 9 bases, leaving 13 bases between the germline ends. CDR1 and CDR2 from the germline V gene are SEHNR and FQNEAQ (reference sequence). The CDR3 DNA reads TGTGCCAGCAGCTCTGGCCGTGGGGGCACCATATATTTT. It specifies CASSSGRGGTIYF.

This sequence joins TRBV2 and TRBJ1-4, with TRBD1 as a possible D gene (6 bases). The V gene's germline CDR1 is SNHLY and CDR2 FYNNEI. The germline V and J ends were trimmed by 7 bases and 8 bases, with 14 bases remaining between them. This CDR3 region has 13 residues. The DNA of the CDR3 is TGTGCCAGCAAATGGCCAGGGGAAGAAAAACTGTTTTTT. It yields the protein CASKWPGEEKLFF.

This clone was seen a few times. The CDR3 coding sequence is TGTGCCAGTAGTTTGGGGACTAGCACGGCCCCCACAAGTATCAATGAGCAGTTCTTC. It is translated as CASSLGTSTAPTSINEQFF. The chain is built from TRBV19 and TRBJ2-1, with 9 bases aligning to TRBD2. V lost 5 bases and J lost 6; bases outside the gene matches: 20. Per germline, CDR1 LNHDA and CDR2 SQIVND (reference sequence). The CDR3 consists of 19 residues.

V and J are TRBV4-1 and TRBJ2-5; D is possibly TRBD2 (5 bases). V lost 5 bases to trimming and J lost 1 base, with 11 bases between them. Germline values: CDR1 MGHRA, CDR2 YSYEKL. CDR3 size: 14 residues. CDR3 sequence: CASSSGLAQETQYF. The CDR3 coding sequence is TGCGCCAGCAGCTCCGGACTGGCCCAAGAGACCCAGTACTTC.

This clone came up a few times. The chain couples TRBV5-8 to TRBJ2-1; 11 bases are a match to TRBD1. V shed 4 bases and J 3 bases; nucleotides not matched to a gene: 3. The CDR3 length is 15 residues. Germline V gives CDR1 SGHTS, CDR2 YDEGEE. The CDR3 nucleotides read TGTGCCAGCAGCGATGGGACAGGGGGCTACAATGAGCAGTTCTTC. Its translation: CASSDGTGGYNEQFF.

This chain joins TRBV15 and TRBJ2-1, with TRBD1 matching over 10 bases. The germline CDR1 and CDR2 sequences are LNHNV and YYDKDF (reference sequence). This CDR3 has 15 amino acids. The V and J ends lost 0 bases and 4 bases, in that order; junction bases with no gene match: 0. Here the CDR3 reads CATSREDRGYNEQFF. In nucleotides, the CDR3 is TGTGCCACCAGCAGAGAGGACAGGGGGTACAATGAGCAGTTCTTC.

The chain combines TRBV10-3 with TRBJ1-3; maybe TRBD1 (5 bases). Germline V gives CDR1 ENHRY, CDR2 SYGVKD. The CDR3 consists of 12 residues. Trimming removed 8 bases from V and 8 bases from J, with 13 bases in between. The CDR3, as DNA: TGTGCCATCCGGCAGGGTGAAGACACCATATATTTT. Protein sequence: CAIRQGEDTIYF.

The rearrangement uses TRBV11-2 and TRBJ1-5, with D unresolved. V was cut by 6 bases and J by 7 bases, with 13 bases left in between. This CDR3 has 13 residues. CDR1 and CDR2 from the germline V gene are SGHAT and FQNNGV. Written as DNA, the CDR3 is TGTGCCAGCAGTTTCGACTGGGAGCAGCCCCAGCATTTT. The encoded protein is CASSFDWEQPQHF.

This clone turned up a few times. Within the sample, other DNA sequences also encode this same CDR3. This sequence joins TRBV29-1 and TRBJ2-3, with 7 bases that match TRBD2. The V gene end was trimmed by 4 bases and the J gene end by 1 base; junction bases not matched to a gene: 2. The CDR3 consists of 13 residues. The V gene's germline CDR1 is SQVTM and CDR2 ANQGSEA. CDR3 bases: TGCAGCGTTGTTGCGGGAGGCACAGATACGCAGTATTTT. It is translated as CSVVAGGTDTQYF.

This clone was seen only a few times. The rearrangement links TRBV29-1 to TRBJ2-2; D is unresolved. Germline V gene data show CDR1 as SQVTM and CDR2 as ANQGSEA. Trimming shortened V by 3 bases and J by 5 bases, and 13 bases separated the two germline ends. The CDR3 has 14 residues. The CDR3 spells CSVESGTITGELFF. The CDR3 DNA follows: TGCAGCGTTGAGAGTGGCACGATAACCGGGGAGCTGTTTTTT.

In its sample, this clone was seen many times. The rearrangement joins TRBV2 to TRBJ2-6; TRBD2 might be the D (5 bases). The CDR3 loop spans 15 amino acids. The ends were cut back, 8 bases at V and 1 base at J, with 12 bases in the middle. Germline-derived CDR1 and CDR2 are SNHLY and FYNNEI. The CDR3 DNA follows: TGTGCCAGCGACACAACTAGATCTGGGGCCAACGTCCTGACTTTC. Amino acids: CASDTTRSGANVLTF.

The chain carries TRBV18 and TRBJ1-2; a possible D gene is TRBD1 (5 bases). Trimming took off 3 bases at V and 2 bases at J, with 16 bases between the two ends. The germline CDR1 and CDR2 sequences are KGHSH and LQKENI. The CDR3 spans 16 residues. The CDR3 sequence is CASSPFKTDTNYGYTF. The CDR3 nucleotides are TGTGCCAGCTCACCCTTTAAAACGGACACCAACTATGGCTACACCTTC.

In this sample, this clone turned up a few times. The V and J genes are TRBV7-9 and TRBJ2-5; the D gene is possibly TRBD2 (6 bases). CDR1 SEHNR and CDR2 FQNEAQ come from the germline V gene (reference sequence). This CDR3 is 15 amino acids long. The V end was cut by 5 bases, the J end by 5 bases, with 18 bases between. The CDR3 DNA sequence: TGTGCCAGCAGCCAAGATTGGACCCGGGAGGAGACCCAGTACTTC. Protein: CASSQDWTREETQYF. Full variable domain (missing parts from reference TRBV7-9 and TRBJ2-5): DTGVSQNPRHKITKRGQNVTFRCDPISEHNRLYWYRQTLGQGPEFLTYFQNEAQLEKSRLLSDRFSAERPKGSFSTLEIQRTEQGDSAMYLCASSQDWTREETQYFGPGTRLLVL.

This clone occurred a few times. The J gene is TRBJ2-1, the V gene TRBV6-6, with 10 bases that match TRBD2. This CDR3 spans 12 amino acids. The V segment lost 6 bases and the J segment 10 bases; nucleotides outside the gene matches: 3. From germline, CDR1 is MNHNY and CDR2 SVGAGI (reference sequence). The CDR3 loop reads CASRGSGREQFF. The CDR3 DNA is TGTGCCAGCAGGGGTAGCGGGAGGGAGCAGTTCTTC.

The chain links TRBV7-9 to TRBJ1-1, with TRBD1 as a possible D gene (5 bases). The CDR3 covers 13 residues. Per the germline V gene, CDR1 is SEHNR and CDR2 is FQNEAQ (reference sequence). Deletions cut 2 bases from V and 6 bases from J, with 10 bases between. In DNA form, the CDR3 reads TGTGCCAGCAGCTTAAGACAGACCTCTGAAGCTTTCTTT. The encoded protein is CASSLRQTSEAFF.

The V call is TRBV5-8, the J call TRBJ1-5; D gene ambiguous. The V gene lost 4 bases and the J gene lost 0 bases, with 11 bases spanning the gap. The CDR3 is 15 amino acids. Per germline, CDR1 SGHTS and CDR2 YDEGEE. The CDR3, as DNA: TGTGCCAGCAGCCAGGCGAAGTTTAGCAATCAGCCCCAGCATTTT. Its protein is CASSQAKFSNQPQHF. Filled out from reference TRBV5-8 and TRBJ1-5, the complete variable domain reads EAGVTQSPTHLIKTRGQQATLRCSPISGHTSVYWYQQALGLGLQFLLWYDEGEERNRGNFPPRFSGRQFPNYSSELNVNALELEDSALYLCASSQAKFSNQPQHFGDGTRLSIL.

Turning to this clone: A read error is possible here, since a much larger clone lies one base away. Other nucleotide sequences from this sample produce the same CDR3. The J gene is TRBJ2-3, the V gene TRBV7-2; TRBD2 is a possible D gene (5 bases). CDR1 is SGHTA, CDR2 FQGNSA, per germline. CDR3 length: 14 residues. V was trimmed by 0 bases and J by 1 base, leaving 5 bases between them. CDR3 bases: TGTGCCAGCAGCTTAGCGGGAGGCACAGATACGCAGTATTTT. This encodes CASSLAGGTDTQYF.

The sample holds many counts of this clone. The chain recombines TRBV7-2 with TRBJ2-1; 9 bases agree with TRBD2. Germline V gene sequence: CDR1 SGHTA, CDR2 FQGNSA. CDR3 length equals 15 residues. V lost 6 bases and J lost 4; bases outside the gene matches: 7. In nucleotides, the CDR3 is TGTGCCAGCAGACATACTAGCGGGCTATACAATGAGCAGTTCTTC. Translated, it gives CASRHTSGLYNEQFF.

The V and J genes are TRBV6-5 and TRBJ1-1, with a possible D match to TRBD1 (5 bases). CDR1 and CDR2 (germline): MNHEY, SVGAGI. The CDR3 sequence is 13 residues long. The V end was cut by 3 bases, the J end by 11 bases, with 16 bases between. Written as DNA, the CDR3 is TGTGCCAGCAGTTATTCTCGACAGAAGATGGCTTTCTTT. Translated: CASSYSRQKMAFF.